The 4 T cell receptor beta chains below were found in one sample sequenced in a study of OX40 agonist ivuxolimab in advanced cancers. Sequencing was performed with immunoSEQ multiplex PCR; in TCRdb, only in-frame clones are kept and a portion is missing. The sample lists tens of thousands of clones, around 84% seen once, with around 2.4% in the top ten. Material: CD4+ or CD8+ T cells sorted from blood, obtained in a trial of the OX40 agonist ivuxolimab. The source of these receptors is an adult with an advanced solid tumor such as melanoma, head and neck, liver or kidney cancer.

The chain joins TRBV6-5 to TRBJ1-4, with 10 bases fitting TRBD1. V gave up 5 bases and J gave up 7 bases; unmatched junction bases: 4. CDR1 MNHEY and CDR2 SVGAGI come from the germline V gene. The CDR3 contains 14 residues. The CDR3 region is CASSDRGRGEKLFF. For the CDR3, the DNA is TGTGCCAGCAGTGACAGGGGGCGCGGTGAAAAACTGTTTTTT.

V usage is TRBV11-3 and J usage is TRBJ2-1; TRBD2 matches at 13 bases. The CDR3 runs 15 residues. V lost 8 bases, J lost 9 bases, and 10 bases stayed unmatched. CDR1 is SGHNT, CDR2 YENEEA, per germline. The CDR3 protein is CASGTSGRARGEQFF. The CDR3 DNA reads as TGTGCCAGCGGCACTAGCGGGAGGGCCCGGGGTGAGCAGTTCTTC.

V and J are TRBV4-1 and TRBJ2-1; 9 bases match TRBD2. The CDR3 consists of 17 residues. The ends lost 4 bases at V and 7 bases at J; junction bases unmatched: 14. Germline V lookup: CDR1 MGHRA, CDR2 YSYEKL. CDR3 bases: TGCGCCAGCAGCCTGCTGGGTTTACGACTAGCGGCGAATGAGCAGTTCTTC. Protein sequence: CASSLLGLRLAANEQFF.

The gene calls are TRBV10-3 and TRBJ1-3, with D uncertain. Trimming took off 6 bases at V and 0 bases at J, with 12 bases between the two ends. The CDR3 is 15 amino acids. The germline V gene encodes CDR1 ENHRY and CDR2 SYGVKD. Here the CDR3 DNA reads TGTGCCATCAGCCCGGACCGCCTCTCTGGAAACACCATATATTTT. Translated, it gives CAISPDRLSGNTIYF.